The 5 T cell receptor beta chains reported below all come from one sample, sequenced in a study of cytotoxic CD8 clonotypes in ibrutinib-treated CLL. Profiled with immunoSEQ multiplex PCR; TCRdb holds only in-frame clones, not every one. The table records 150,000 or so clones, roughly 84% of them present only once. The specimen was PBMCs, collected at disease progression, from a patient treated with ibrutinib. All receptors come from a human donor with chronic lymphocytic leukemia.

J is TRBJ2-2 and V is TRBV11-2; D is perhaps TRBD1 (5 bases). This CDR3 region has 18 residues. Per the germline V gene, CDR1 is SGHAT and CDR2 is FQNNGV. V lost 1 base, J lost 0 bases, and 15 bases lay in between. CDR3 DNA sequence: TGTGCCAGCAGCTTAGTTCACGGGCGGACAACGAACACCGGGGAGCTGTTTTTT. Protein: CASSLVHGRTTNTGELFF.

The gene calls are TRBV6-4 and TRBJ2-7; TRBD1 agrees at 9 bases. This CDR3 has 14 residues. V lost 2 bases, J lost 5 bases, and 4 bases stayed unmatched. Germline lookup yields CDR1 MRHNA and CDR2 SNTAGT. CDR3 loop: CASSDGQGTDEQYF. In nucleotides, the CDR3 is TGTGCCAGCAGTGACGGACAGGGGACCGACGAGCAGTACTTC.

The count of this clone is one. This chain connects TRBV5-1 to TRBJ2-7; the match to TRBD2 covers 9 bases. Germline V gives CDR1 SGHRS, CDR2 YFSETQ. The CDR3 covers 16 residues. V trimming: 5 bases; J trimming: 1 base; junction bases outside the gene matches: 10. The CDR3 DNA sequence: TGCGCCAGCAGTTTCGCTAGCGGGGCCTTATCCTACGAGCAGTACTTC. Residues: CASSFASGALSYEQYF.

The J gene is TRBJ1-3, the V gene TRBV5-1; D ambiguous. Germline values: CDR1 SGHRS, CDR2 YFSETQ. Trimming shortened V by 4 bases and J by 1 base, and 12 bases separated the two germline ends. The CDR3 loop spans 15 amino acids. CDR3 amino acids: CASSPGQGSGNTIYF. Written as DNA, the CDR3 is TGCGCCAGCAGCCCGGGTCAAGGATCTGGAAACACCATATATTTT. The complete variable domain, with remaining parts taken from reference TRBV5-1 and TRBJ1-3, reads KAGVTQTPRYLIKTRGQQVTLSCSPISGHRSVSWYQQTPGQGLQFLFEYFSETQRNKGNFPGRFSGRQFSNSRSEMNVSTLELGDSALYLCASSPGQGSGNTIYFGEGSWLTVV.

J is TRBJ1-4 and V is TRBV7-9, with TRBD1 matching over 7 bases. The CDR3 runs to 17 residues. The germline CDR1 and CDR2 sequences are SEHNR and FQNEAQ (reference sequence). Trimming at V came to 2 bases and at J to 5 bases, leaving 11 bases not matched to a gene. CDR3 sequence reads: CASSLRQGVRENEKLFF. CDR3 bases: TGTGCCAGCAGCTTACGGCAGGGGGTTCGGGAAAATGAAAAACTGTTTTTT. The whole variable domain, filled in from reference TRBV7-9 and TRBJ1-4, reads DTGVSQNPRHKITKRGQNVTFRCDPISEHNRLYWYRQTLGQGPEFLTYFQNEAQLEKSRLLSDRFSAERPKGSFSTLEIQRTEQGDSAMYLCASSLRQGVRENEKLFFGSGTQLSVL.